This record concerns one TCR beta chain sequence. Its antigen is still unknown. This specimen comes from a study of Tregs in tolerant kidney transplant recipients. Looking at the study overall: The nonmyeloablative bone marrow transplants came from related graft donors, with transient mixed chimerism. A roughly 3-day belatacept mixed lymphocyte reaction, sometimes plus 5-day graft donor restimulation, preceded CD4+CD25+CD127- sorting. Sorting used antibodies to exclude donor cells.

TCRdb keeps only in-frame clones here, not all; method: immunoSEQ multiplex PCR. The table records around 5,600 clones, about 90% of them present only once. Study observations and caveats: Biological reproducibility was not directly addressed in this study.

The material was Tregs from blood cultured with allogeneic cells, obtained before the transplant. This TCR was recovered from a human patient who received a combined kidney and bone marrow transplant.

CDR3 in amino acids: CASSLGSGGTYNEQFF. The CDR3, as DNA: TGCGCCAGCAGCTTGGGGTCGGGGGGTACCTACAATGAGCAGTTCTTC. The chain has TRBV5-1 and TRBJ2-1, with 7 bases lining up with TRBD2. Germline V CDR1 and CDR2: SGHRS, YFSETQ. After removal of 0 bases from V and 2 bases from J, the junction contained 5 bases not matched to a gene. The CDR3 runs 16 residues.